This T cell receptor beta chain is from a study of T-cell memory formation after mild COVID-19. Findings of the study overall: Among clones peaking at day 37 in the second wave, SARS-CoV-2 specificity remained unconfirmed.

Using its own MiXCR run on the 5' RACE reads, TCRdb lists one record per CDR3 protein. The sample holds roughly 240,000 distinct CDR3 sequences, 15% seen once. The CDR3 is 16 residues long. CDR1 and CDR2 (germline): SGDLS, YYNGEE. The trim removed 4 bases at V and 5 bases at J, leaving 13 bases unmatched. In the case of this clonotype: The antigen is not known.

The TCR sequence derives from an adult woman who had mild COVID-19 (a few samples of this study predate the infection). Cell type and time point are not known. Sequences were obtained from PBMCs or a T cell subset sorted from them (not recorded which). The chain couples TRBV9 to TRBJ2-3; 7 bases map to TRBD1. The CDR3 nucleotides are TGTGCCAGCAGCCCCCGAGAAGGGGGCGAAGTAGATACGCAGTATTTT. It is translated as CASSPREGGEVDTQYF. The full variable domain, its missing parts supplied by reference TRBV9 and TRBJ2-3, is DSGVTQTPKHLITATGQRVTLRCSPRSGDLSVYWYQQSLDQGLQFLIQYYNGEERAKGNILERFSAQQFPDLHSELNLSSLELGDSALYFCASSPREGGEVDTQYFGPGTRLTVL.